This entry describes one T cell receptor beta chain. Its antigen remains unidentified. No much larger clone is present one base from it, and per-base qualities are unavailable. The sample is drawn from a study of cytomegalovirus exposure and HLA in healthy donors listed by TCRdb under 2017. As for the study more broadly: According to an earlier analysis of 550 to 750 of the donors, 150 million to 200 million T cells yielded 90 million to 140 million unique TCR beta sequences and about 300 Gb of sequence data. About 330 gigabases of sequencing data and 75 million to 85 million unique TCR sequences made up an early release that covered fewer than 650 HLA-typed donors. Of the approximately 370 genotyped donors, more than 75% were placed in the genetic ancestry cluster associated with self-reported Caucasian donors. The study was designed to test whether signatures of past pathogen exposure could be identified by cataloging public T cell receptors. The study profiled the T cell repertoires of 500 to 800 subjects by immunosequencing and related them to cytomegalovirus serostatus. Besides the first cohort of around 700 subjects, a separate validation cohort made up of 120 different subjects was used. To predict cytomegalovirus infection status, the study combined high-throughput TCR immunosequencing, statistical association of individual TCRs with disease status, and machine learning. A later analysis re-examined previously published TCR beta repertoires from hundreds of donors and added high-resolution HLA genotyping to investigate patterns of TCR occurrence. Rather than using new phenotypic data, the later analysis identified candidate immune exposures from TCR beta sequences and from how often those sequences occurred across donors. An earlier analysis of 587 of the donors used high-throughput TCR beta sequencing to judge whether each TCR beta V gene segment behaved as functional or pseudogenic. Alongside the repertoire data, information on donor age, sex, ethnicity and CMV serostatus was compiled. A later genetic analysis took genome-wide SNP genotypes for about 55% of the 666 donors and used that subset as a discovery cohort. Every discovery cohort repertoire had been produced on one sequencing platform. HLA typing included class I and class II loci at four-digit resolution. The number of donors typed differed by locus, with roughly 629-640 for A, B, C, DRB1 and DQB1, more than 500 for DQA1, over 600 for DPA1, and 472 for DPB1. Five DR-DQ haplotypes were treated as single units for association and clustering because of strong linkage in the cohort. Among 398 genotyped donors of the cohort, an average of around 250,000 unique TCR beta nucleotide sequences was sequenced per donor, of which about 19% were non-productive. Study-level results and caveats: In a later analysis, HLA-associated TCR beta chains showed more clonal expansion and lower generation probabilities than non-associated chains that were equally common. A further reported finding was that TCR beta sequences accurately predicted the HLA-A and HLA-B alleles for most subjects in the first cohort. In a later analysis, TCR association rates were found to vary across HLA loci, with the most associated TCRs seen for DRB1 alleles and the fewest for HLA-C alleles. Because HLA typing was missing for some donors at each locus, association tests included only the typed subset. In vitro tests confirmed that a few of the cytomegalovirus-associated TCR beta chains recognize cytomegalovirus antigens. Most TCR sequences were seen in very few donors, while some public TCRs were found in many individuals. Because the 87-base-pair reads could not distinguish some IMGT-functional V segments, including TRBV6-2 and TRBV6-3, those segments were excluded. A total of 150 to 200 TCR beta chains were listed by the study as associated with cytomegalovirus. A cluster of highly shared sequence variants was judged likely to be a technical artifact of the sequencing pipeline. A later genetic analysis reported fewer N-insertions in productive TCRs among donors in an Asian-associated ancestry cluster than the roughly 700-donor mean. Most CMV-associated TCR beta chains appeared to be HLA-restricted in a later analysis, and the HLA associations seemed to be driven largely by CMV exposure. According to the authors, the approach could potentially be generalized to other disease states and immunological phenotypes. Because counts were too low, seventeen rarely observed V segments, including chromosome 9 orphons, were excluded from the earlier analysis of around 640 of the donors. This cohort had only TCR beta chains sequenced, and the lack of alpha or paired-chain data limited which features could be detected. When HLA alleles, especially DR and DQ, strongly co-occurred, attributing TCR associations to individual alleles was difficult. An association between a missense DCLRE1C variant and V-gene and J-gene trimming of TCR beta chains was found in a later genetic analysis and replicated in an independent cohort. Linkage disequilibrium might explain the correlated functional status among segregating V segments, but an unknown experimental factor could not be excluded. Specific HLA alleles were associated with roughly 16,000 TCR beta sequences at a false discovery rate of 0.05 in a later analysis. Immune exposure information for the cohort was limited to CMV serostatus. The classifier was reported to diagnose cytomegalovirus status with high specificity and sensitivity in both the original and validation cohorts. An earlier analysis of roughly 570 of the donors showed that most TCR beta V segments appeared in productive rearrangements either about 90% or about 30% of the time, which broadly matched IMGT annotations. According to a later analysis, parvovirus B19, influenza, CMV and Epstein-Barr virus appeared linked to several top co-occurrence clusters. Presence/absence analyses assumed roughly uniform sequencing depth across donors, an assumption that may not hold.

The library came from the immunoSEQ multiplex PCR assay. The multiplex PCR relied on a mix of 60 forward primers for TCR Vbeta segments and 13 reverse primers for TCR Jbeta segments. The CDR3 region of rearranged TCR beta genes was amplified from genomic DNA with a multiplex PCR assay. The Illumina HiSeq System was used to sequence the amplified TCR beta libraries as 87-base-pair reads. In the paper's pipeline: Across the 670 or so repertoires, a later analysis counted around 80 million unique TCR beta chains, roughly 11 million of which were shared by at least two donors. Raw reads were error-corrected and collapsed into unique sequences by a nearest-neighbor algorithm in which closely related sequences were merged to remove PCR and sequencing errors. To assign V, D and J gene segments, CDR3 sequences were aligned to IMGT reference sequences. For a sequence to be retained, a match of at least six nucleotides was required to both a V gene segment and a J gene segment. A rearrangement was called productive if the CDR3 had no stop codons and remained in frame with V and J, and every other rearrangement was called non-productive. CDR3 was defined according to IMGT convention as the region running from the second conserved V-encoded cysteine to the conserved J-encoded phenylalanine. The earlier analysis of approximately 500 of the donors excluded sequences that lacked an unambiguous match to a single V gene segment. In an earlier analysis of a few hundred of the donors, V segments were called functional above 56.7% productive rearrangements and were called segregating when the between-donor standard deviation exceeded 5%. A statistical classification framework was built for diagnosing cytomegalovirus status from the catalog of TCR beta chain sequences. In a later analysis, TCR nucleotide sequences were compared against IMGT/GENE-DB human TR gene sequences so that V and J genes could be assigned. Using the TCRdist pipeline, a later analysis assigned CDR3 sequences along with most-parsimonious VDJ recombination scenarios. A later analysis defined each TCR beta chain by its CDR3 amino acid sequence plus V-gene family, and excluded reads lacking a unique V-gene family. A later analysis removed 550 to 700 highly shared, low-generation-probability nucleotide sequences to deal with suspected cross-contamination and a sequencing artifact. A later analysis calculated a clonal expansion index for each public chain from normalized within-repertoire ranks of inferred template counts. A later analysis computed generation probabilities with a VDJ recombination model fitted to out-of-frame rearrangements, and checked the results against IGoR. A later analysis scored TCR-TCR, TCR-HLA and TCR-CMV co-occurrence with hypergeometric tests, applying a repertoire-size bias correction to TCR pairs. In a later analysis, false discovery rates were estimated by permuting HLA or CMV assignments 20 times. In a later analysis, co-occurring TCRs were grouped using DBSCAN, and TCRdist sequence similarity was added for clustering within HLA-allele-positive subsets. Repertoires with fewer than 30,000 or more than 120,000 public chains were left out of co-occurrence clustering, as were about 5 repertoires with anomalous nucleotide sharing. The immuneACCESS repertoire file appears here via TCRdb, limited to in-frame rearrangements. These files lack a portion of the clones; in checked studies, under half of the deficit traces to unresolved V genes, and the cause of the others is not known. V and J calls plus clone size are reproduced from that table; the DNA served to infer D and trimming. The table for this sample lists approximately 180,000 clones; 70% to 90% of them were counted only once. Of the sample, around 2.2% is held by the ten largest clones.

In total, 666 healthy bone marrow donors made up the cohort. At the time of sampling, all cohort members were nominally healthy, though unrecorded immune exposures were likely present. The donor was CMV seronegative and was included in the group of a few hundred seronegative cohort members. Every donor gave a peripheral blood sample, and the peripheral blood mononuclear cells from that sample were used for TCR beta sequencing. Genomic DNA was extracted from the blood cell samples with the Qiagen DNeasy Blood Extraction Kit. The germline V gene (reference sequence) specifies SEHNR as CDR1 and FQNEAQ as CDR2. V sheds 2 bases and J sheds 8 bases, leaving 18 bases between their ends. The CDR3 sequence holds 16 residues, the cysteine and phenylalanine included. The retained sequence is limited to the CDR3, 48 bases, with the frame set at the first base.

This chain joins TRBV7-9 to TRBJ1-4; a confident D gene designation cannot be given. This TCR derives from a woman aged 25 to 39 in good health and CMV-seronegative. The source material was PBMCs. The CDR3 reads CASSLFLKGGREKLFF. The bases are TGTGCCAGCAGCTTATTTTTGAAGGGAGGACGAGAAAAACTGTTTTTT.